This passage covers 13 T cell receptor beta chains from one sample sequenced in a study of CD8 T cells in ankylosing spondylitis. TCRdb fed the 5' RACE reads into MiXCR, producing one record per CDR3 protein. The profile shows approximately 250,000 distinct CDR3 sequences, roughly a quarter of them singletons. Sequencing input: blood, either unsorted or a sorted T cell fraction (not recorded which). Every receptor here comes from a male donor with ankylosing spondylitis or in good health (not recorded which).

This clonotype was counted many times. CDR3 bases: TGCAGCGTTGGTCCGGGGACTAGCACAGATACGCAGTATTTT. It is translated as CSVGPGTSTDTQYF. The chain joins TRBV29-1 to TRBJ2-3; tentative D call: TRBD2 (6 bases). Germline V lookup: CDR1 SQVTM, CDR2 ANQGSEA. V gave up 4 bases and J gave up 0 bases, with 11 bases separating them. This CDR3 spans 14 amino acids.

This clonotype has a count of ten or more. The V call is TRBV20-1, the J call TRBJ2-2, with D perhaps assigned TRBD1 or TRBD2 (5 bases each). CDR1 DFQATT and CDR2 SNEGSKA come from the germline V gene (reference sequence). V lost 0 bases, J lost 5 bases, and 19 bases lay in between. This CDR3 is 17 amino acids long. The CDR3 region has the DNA TGCAGTGCTAGAGATCAAGGGGCTAGCCGGACGACCGGGGAGCTGTTTTTT. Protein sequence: CSARDQGASRTTGELFF.

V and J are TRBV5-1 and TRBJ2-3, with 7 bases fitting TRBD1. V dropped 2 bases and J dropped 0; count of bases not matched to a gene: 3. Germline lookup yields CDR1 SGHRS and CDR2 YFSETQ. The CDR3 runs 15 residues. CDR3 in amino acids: CASSFMGQSTDTQYF. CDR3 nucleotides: TGCGCCAGCAGCTTCATGGGACAGAGCACAGATACGCAGTATTTT.

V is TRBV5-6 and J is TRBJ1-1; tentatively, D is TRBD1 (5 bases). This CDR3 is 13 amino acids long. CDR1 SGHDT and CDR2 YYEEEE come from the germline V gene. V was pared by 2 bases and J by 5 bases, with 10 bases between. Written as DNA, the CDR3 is TGTGCCAGCAGCTTATGGGACCGGACTGAAGCTTTCTTT. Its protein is CASSLWDRTEAFF.

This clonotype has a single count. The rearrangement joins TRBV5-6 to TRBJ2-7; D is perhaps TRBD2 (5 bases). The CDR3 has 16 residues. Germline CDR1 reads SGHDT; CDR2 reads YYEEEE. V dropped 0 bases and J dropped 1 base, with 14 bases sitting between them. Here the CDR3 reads CASSLVRGERSYEQYF. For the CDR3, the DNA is TGTGCCAGCAGCTTGGTCCGGGGAGAGCGGTCCTACGAGCAGTACTTC.

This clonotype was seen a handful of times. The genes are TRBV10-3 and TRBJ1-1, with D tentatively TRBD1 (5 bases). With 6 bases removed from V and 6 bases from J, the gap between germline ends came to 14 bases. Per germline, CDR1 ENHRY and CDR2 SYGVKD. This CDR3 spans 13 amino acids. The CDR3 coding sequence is TGTGCCATCAGGAATCAGGGTAACGCTGAAGCTTTCTTT. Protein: CAIRNQGNAEAFF.

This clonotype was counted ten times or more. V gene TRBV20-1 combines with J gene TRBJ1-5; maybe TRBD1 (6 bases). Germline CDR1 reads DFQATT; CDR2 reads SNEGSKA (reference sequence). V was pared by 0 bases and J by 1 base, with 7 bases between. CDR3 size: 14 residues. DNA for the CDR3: TGCAGTGCTAGAGATAGGGGGAGCAATCAGCCCCAGCATTTT. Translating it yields CSARDRGSNQPQHF.

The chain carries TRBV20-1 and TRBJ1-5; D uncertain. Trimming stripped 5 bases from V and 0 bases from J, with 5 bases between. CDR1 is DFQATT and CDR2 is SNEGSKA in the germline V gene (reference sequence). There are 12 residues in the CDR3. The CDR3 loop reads CSAGRSNQPQHF. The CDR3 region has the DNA TGCAGTGCTGGACGTAGCAATCAGCCCCAGCATTTT.

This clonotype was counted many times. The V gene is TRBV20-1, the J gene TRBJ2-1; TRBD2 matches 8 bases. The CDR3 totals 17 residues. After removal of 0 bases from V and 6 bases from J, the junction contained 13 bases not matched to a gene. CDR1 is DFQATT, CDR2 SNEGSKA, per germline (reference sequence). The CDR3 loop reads CSARDLKGLAGSNEQFF. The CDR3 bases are TGCAGTGCTAGAGATCTTAAAGGACTAGCTGGGTCCAATGAGCAGTTCTTC.

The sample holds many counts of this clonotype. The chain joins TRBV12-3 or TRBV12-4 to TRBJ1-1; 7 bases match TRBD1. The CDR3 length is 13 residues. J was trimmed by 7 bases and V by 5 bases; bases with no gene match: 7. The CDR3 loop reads CASSPGQELEAFF. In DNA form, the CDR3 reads TGTGCCAGCAGTCCAGGACAGGAACTTGAAGCTTTCTTT.

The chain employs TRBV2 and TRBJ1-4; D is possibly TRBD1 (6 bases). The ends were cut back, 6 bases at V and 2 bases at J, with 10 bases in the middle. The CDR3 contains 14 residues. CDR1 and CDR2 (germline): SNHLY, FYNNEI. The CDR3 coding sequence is TGTGCCAGCAGGCCGGACAGCACTAATGAAAAACTGTTTTTT. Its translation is CASRPDSTNEKLFF.

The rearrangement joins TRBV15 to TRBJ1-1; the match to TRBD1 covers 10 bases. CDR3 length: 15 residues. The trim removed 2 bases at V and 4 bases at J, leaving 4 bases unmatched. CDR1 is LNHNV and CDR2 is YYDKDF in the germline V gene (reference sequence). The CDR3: CATSRLGQGTTEAFF. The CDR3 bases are TGTGCCACCAGCAGACTGGGACAGGGGACCACTGAAGCTTTCTTT. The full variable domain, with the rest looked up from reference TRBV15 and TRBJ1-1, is DAMVIQNPRYQVTQFGKPVTLSCSQTLNHNVMYWYQQKSSQAPKLLFHYYDKDFNNEADTPDNFQSRRPNTSFCFLDIRSPGLGDTAMYLCATSRLGQGTTEAFFGQGTRLTVV.

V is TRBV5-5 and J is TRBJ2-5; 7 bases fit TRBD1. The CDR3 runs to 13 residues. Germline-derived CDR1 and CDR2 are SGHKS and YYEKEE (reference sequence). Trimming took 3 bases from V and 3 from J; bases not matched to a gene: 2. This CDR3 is CASSSGTEETQYF. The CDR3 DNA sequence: TGTGCCAGCAGCTCAGGGACAGAAGAGACCCAGTACTTC.